This is a list of T cell receptor beta chains from one sample in a study of shared clonotypes between healthy human individuals. Sequencing was performed with immunoSEQ multiplex PCR; in TCRdb, only in-frame clones are kept and a portion is missing. Seen here are 1.5 million to 2.5 million clones, about 95% observed once, and the top ten hold more than 0.9%. Input material: naive CD8+ T cells sorted from blood. The source of these receptors is a man aged 18-30 years in good health. Both conserved end residues are part of each CDR3.

TRBV5-6	TRBJ2-1	CASSLGQSYNEQFF
TRBV11-2	TRBJ2-1	CASSLFTGGSYNEQFF
TRBV5-1	TRBJ1-1	CASIPPDGTEAFF
TRBV6-6	TRBJ2-6	CASSLDDGANVLTF
TRBV7-6	TRBJ1-4	CASSLAGDEGNEKLFF
TRBV10-2	TRBJ2-1	CASSEPPGLAFNEQFF
TRBV9	TRBJ2-5	CASSAWGGETQYF
TRBV11-2	TRBJ2-7	CASSLGHRTGGSITF
TRBV5-6	TRBJ2-7	CASSPGSHSYEQYF
TRBV30	TRBJ2-3	CAWSNIKLAGGTDTQYF
TRBV7-2	TRBJ2-7	CASRLGTSYEQYF
TRBV2	TRBJ1-4	CAGKRPTTNEKLFF
TRBV4-2	TRBJ1-3	CASSQDYGNTIYF
TRBV13	TRBJ1-5	CASSLGGNYNQPQHF
TRBV6-5	TRBJ2-2	CASSYSTGGTGELFF
TRBV4-1	TRBJ2-3	CASSQGLAGTLTDTQYF
TRBV27	TRBJ2-1	CASSLMGGAYNEQFF
TRBV9	TRBJ2-1	CASSVGGFSYNEQFF
TRBV4-1	TRBJ2-7	CASSQVTRSYEQYF
TRBV5-1	TRBJ1-6	CASSYEGGPYNSPLHF
TRBV29-1	TRBJ1-2	CSVLTPNYGYTF
TRBV27	TRBJ2-5	CASSRRTGAQETQYF
TRBV12-5	TRBJ1-1	CASGPTGGGEAFF
TRBV7-9	TRBJ1-2	CASSFEQGEGYTF
TRBV10-2	TRBJ2-2	CASSEMGNTGELFF
TRBV27	TRBJ2-3	CASGRVGSTDTQYF
TRBV9	TRBJ2-7	CASSVSGGSSYEQYF
TRBV5-4	TRBJ1-2	CASSPEPGQGANYGYTF
TRBV11-2	TRBJ2-1	CASSLPAGFYNEQFF
TRBV4-2	TRBJ2-3	CASSHGSGGGTDTQYF
TRBV29-1	TRBJ2-2	CSVAGQATGELFF
TRBV15	TRBJ2-3	CATSRDMGLEGNTQYF
TRBV10-1	TRBJ2-5	CASSSPSGRGRETQYF
TRBV6-5	TRBJ2-7	CASSQLAGGAYEQYF
TRBV7-8	TRBJ2-1	CASSFPGGTGGPNNEQFF
TRBV30	TRBJ2-5	CACLDPFQETQYF
TRBV10-3	TRBJ1-2	CAISESSRDGYTF
TRBV5-8	TRBJ2-7	CASSLPGTIYEQYF
TRBV30	TRBJ2-3	CAWSVQGYTQYF
TRBV9	TRBJ2-5	CASSPRTSGRVQETQYF
TRBV7-9	TRBJ2-7	CASSPPGQVYEQYF
TRBV6-4	TRBJ1-5	CASSPSWGSQPQHF
TRBV2	TRBJ2-1	CASRSTGSSPSSSYNEQFF
TRBV13	TRBJ2-3	CASSSIGEGTDTQYF